This T cell receptor beta chain originates from a study of blood T cell repertoires in COVID-19. Study summary: Sites across the United States, Italy and Spain contributed samples from acute and convalescent COVID-19. From T cells, B-cell-depleted T cells, or PBMCs came the material, which was cDNA or gDNA.

J lost 8 bases, V lost 3 bases, and 10 bases had no gene match. Germline V gene lookup returns CDR1 LNHDA and CDR2 SQIVND (reference sequence). The CDR3 extends over 15 amino acids. Methods used by the authors: Researchers report that nucleated cell counts were estimated from reference gene primer amplification. TCRdb keeps only in-frame clones here, not all; method: immunoSEQ multiplex PCR. The V and J calls and the clone size are those of that table, but D and trimming were determined from the DNA. The sample lists about 210,000 clones, almost 85% occurring once. The chain employs TRBV19 and TRBJ1-2, with 9 bases aligning to TRBD1. This clonotype was sampled from a woman aged 40 to 55 with acute or convalescent COVID-19. Sequencing was performed on peripheral blood. CDR3 coding DNA: TGTGCCAGTAGTATGGGGGGACAGGGTGGGAGAGGCTACACCTTC. It encodes CASSMGGQGGRGYTF.